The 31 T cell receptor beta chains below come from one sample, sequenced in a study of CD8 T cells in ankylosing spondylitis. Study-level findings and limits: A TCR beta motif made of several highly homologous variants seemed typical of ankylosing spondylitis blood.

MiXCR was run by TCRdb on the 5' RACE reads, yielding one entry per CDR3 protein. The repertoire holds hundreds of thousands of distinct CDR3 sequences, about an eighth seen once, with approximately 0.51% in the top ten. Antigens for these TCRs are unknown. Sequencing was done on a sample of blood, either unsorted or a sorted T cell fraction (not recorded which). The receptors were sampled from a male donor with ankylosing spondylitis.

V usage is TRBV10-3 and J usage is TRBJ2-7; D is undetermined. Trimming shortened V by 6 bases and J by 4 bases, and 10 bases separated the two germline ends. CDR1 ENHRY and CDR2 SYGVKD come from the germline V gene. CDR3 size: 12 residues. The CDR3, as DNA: TGTGCCATCAGCTCCTTAAATTACGAGCAGTACTTC. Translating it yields CAISSLNYEQYF.

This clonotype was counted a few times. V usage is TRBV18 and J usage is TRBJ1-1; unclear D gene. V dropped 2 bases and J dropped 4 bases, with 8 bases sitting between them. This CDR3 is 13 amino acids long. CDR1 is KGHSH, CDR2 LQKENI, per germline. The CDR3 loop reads CASSPGPRTEAFF. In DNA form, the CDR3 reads TGTGCCAGCTCACCAGGACCCCGCACTGAAGCTTTCTTT.

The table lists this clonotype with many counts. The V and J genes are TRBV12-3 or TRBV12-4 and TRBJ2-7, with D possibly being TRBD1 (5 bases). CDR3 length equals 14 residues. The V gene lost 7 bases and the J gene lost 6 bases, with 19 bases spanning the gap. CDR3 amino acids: CASKFLDNGVEQYF. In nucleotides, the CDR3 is TGTGCCAGCAAGTTCCTGGACAACGGAGTCGAGCAGTACTTC.

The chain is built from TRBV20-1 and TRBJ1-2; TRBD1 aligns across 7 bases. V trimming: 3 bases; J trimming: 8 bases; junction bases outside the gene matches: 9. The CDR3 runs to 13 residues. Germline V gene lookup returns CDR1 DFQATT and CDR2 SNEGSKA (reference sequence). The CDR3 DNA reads TGCAGTGCTAGTCCCGACAGGGCTAAGGGCTACACCTTC. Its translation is CSASPDRAKGYTF.

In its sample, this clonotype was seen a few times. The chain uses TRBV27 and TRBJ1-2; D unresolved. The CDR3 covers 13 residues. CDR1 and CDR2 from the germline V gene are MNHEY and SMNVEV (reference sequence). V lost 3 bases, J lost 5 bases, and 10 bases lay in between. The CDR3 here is CASSFPDGYGYTF. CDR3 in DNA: TGTGCCAGCAGTTTCCCCGACGGGTATGGCTACACCTTC.

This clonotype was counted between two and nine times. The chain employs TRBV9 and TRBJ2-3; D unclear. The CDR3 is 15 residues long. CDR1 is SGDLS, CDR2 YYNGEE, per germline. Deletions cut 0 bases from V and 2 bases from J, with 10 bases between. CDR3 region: CASSVATGFTDTQYF. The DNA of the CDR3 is TGTGCCAGCAGCGTAGCTACTGGGTTCACAGATACGCAGTATTTT.

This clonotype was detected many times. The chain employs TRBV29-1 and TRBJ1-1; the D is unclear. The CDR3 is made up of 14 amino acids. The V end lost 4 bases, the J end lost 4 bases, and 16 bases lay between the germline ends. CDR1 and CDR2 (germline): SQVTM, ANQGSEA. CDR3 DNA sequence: TGCAGCGTTGCCCCCGCGGGAGGGTTCACTGAAGCTTTCTTT. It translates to CSVAPAGGFTEAFF.

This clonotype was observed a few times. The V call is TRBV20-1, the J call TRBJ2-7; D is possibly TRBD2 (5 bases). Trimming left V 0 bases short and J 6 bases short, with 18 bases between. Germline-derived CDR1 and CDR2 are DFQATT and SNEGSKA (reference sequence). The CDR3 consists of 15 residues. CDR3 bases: TGCAGTGCTAGAGACCGGGGAAGGGTTGGGAGCGAGCAGTACTTC. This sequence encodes CSARDRGRVGSEQYF.

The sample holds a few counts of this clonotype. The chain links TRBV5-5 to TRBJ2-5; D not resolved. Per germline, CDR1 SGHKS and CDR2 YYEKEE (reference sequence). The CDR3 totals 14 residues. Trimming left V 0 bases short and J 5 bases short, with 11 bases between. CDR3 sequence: CASSLAVRSETQYF. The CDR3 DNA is TGTGCCAGCAGCTTGGCGGTAAGGTCGGAGACCCAGTACTTC.

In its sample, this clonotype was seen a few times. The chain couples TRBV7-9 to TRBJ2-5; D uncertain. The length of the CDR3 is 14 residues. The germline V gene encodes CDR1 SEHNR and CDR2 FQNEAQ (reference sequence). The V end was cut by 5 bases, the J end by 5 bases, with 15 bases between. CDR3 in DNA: TGTGCCAGCAGCCAGAGAAGGTTCGGCGAGACCCAGTACTTC. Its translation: CASSQRRFGETQYF.

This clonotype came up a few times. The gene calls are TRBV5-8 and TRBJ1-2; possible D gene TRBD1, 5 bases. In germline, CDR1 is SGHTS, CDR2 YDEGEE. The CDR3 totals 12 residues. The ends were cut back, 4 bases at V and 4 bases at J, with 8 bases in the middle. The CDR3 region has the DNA TGTGCCAGCAGCACGGACACCTATGGCTACACCTTC. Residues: CASSTDTYGYTF.

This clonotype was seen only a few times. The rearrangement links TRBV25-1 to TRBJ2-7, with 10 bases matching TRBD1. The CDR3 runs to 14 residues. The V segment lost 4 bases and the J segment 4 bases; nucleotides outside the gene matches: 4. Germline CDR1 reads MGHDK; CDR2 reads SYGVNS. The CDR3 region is CASSAWDRGYEQYF. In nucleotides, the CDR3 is TGTGCCAGCAGTGCCTGGGACAGGGGTTACGAGCAGTACTTC.

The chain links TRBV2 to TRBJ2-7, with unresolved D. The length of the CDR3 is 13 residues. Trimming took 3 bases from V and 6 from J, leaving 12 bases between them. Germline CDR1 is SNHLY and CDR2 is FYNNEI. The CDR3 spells CASSDGLGREQYF. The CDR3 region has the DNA TGTGCCAGCAGTGATGGGTTAGGCCGCGAGCAGTACTTC.

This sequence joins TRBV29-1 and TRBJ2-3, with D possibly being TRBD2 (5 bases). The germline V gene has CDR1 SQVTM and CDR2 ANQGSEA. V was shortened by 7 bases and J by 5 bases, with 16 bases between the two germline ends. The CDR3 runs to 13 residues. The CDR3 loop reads CSGVWTVGDTQYF. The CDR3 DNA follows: TGCAGCGGGGTATGGACTGTTGGAGATACGCAGTATTTT.

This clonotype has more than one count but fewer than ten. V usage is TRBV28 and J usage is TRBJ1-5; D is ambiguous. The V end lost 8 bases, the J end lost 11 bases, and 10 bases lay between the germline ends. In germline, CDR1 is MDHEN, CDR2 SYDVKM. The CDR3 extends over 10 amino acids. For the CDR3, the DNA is TGTGCCAGCGAGGCGGGGACCCAGCATTTT. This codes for CASEAGTQHF.

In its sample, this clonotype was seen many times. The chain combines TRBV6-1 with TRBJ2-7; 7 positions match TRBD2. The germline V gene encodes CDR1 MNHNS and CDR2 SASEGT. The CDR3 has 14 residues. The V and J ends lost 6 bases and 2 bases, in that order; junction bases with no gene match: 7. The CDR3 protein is CASSLAGDTYEQYF. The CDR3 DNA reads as TGTGCCAGCAGCCTTGCGGGAGATACCTACGAGCAGTACTTC.

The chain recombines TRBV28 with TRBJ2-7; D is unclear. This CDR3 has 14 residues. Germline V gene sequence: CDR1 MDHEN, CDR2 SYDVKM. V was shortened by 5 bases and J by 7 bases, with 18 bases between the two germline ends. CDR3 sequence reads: CASSVRSGLGEQYF. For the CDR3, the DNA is TGTGCCAGCAGTGTTCGGTCGGGTCTGGGAGAGCAGTACTTC. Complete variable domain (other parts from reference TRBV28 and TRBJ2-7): DVKVTQSSRYLVKRTGEKVFLECVQDMDHENMFWYRQDPGLGLRLIYFSYDVKMKEKGDIPEGYSVSREKKERFSLILESASTNQTSMYLCASSVRSGLGEQYFGPGTRLTVT.

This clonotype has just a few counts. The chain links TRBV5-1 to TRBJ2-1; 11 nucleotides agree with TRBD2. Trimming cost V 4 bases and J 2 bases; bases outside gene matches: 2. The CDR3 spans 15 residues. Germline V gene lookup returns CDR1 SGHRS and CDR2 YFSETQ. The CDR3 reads CASSTSGSPYNEQFF. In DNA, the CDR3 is TGCGCCAGCAGCACTAGCGGGAGCCCCTACAATGAGCAGTTCTTC.

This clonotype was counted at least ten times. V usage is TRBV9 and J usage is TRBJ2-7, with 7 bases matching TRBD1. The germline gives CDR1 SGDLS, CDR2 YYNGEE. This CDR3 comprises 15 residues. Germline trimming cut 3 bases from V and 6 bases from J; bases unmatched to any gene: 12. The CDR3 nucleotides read TGTGCCAGCAGCGCAGACGCTACAGGGGAGCGCGAGCAGTACTTC. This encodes CASSADATGEREQYF.

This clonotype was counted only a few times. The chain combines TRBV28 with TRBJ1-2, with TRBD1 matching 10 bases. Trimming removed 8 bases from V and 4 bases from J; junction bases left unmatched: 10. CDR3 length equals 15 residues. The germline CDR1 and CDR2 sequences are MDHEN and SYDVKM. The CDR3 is CASLGTGDSPYGYTF. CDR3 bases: TGTGCCAGCCTCGGGACAGGGGATTCGCCCTATGGCTACACCTTC.

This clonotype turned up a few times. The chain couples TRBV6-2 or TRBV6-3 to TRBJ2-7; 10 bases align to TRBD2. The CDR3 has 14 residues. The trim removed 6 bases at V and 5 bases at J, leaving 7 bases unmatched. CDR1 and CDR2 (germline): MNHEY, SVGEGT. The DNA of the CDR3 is TGTGCCAGCAGACCACTAGCGGGGCTCCACGAGCAGTACTTC. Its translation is CASRPLAGLHEQYF.

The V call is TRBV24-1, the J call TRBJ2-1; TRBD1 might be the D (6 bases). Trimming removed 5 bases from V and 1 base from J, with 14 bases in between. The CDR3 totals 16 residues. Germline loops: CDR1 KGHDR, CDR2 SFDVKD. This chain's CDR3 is CATSAPQGLSYNEQFF. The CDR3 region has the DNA TGTGCCACCAGTGCCCCTCAGGGGTTATCCTACAATGAGCAGTTCTTC.

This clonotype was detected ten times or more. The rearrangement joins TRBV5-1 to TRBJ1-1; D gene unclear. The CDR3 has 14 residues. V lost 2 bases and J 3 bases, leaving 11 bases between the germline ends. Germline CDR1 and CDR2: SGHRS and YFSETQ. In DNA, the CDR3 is TGCGCCAGCAGCTTTAAGGGTCCAGACACTGAAGCTTTCTTT. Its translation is CASSFKGPDTEAFF.

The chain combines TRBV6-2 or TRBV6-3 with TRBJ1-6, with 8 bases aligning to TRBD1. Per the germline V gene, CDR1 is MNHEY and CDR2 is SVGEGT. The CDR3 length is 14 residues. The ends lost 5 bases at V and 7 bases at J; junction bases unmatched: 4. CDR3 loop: CASSDRGGNSPLHF. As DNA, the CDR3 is TGTGCCAGCAGTGACAGGGGAGGCAATTCACCCCTCCACTTT.

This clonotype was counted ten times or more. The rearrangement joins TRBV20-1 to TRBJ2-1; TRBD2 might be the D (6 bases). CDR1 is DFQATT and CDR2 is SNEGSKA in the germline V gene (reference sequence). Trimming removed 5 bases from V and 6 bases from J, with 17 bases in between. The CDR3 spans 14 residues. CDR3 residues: CSAGGASRTNEQFF. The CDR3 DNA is TGCAGTGCTGGAGGGGCTAGCAGAACCAATGAGCAGTTCTTC.

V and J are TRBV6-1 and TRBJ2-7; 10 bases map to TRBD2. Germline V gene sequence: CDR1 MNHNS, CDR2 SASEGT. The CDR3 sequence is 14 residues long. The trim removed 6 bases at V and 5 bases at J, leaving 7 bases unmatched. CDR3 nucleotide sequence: TGTGCCAGCAGCCCGGGACTAGCGTCCGACGAGCAGTACTTC. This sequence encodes CASSPGLASDEQYF.

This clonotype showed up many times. The CDR3 DNA reads as TGCGCCAGCAGCTTGGGTAGCGGGGCCTCCTACAATGAGCAGTTCTTC. Protein sequence: CASSLGSGASYNEQFF. The J gene is TRBJ2-1, the V gene TRBV5-1; the match to TRBD2 covers 8 bases. This CDR3 has 16 amino acids. CDR1 and CDR2 (germline): SGHRS, YFSETQ. Trimming cost V 0 bases and J 0 bases; bases outside gene matches: 2. The whole variable domain, remainder taken from reference TRBV5-1 and TRBJ2-1, is KAGVTQTPRYLIKTRGQQVTLSCSPISGHRSVSWYQQTPGQGLQFLFEYFSETQRNKGNFPGRFSGRQFSNSRSEMNVSTLELGDSALYLCASSLGSGASYNEQFFGPGTRLTVL.

The CDR3 DNA is TGTGCCACCAGTGATTACCCTATGGATGAGCAGTTCTTC. Protein product: CATSDYPMDEQFF. This sequence joins TRBV24-1 and TRBJ2-1; no firm D call. CDR3 length: 13 residues. Germline loops: CDR1 KGHDR, CDR2 SFDVKD. V lost 2 bases and J lost 8, with 9 bases in between.

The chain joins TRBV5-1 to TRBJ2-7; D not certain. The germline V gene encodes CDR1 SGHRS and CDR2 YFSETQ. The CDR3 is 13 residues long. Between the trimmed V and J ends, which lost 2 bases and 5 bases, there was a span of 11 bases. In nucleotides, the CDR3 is TGCGCCAGCAGCTTAAGTAAAATCCACGAGCAGTACTTC. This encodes CASSLSKIHEQYF.

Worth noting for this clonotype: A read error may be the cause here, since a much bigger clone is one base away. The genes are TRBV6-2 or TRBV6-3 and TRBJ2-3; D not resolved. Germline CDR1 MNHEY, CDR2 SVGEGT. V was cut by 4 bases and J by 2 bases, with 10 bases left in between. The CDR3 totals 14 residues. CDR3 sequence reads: CASSLRSITDTQYF. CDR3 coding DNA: TGTGCCAGCAGTTTACGGTCTATCACAGATACGCAGTATTTT.

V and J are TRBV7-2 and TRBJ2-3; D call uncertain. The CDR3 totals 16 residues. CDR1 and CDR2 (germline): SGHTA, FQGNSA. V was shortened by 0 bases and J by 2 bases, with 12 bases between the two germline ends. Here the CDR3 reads CASSLALAIITDTQYF. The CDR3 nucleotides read TGTGCCAGCAGCTTAGCGTTAGCAATCATCACAGATACGCAGTATTTT.